Listed below are T cell receptor beta chains from one sample, sequenced in a study of human T cells and chemical hapten exposure. MiXCR, run by TCRdb on the RACE reads, gives a single entry per CDR3 protein. The profile covers around 180,000 distinct CDR3 sequences, with more than 25% appearing a single time and 2.5% to 3.5% taken by the ten largest. The material sequenced was whole blood, taken in connection with sensitization to the hapten diphenylcyclopropenone (DPC). These receptors all come from a woman aged 30 to 39 with alopecia areata. Some clones in this sample may be carry-over from other donors' samples. Each CDR3 is given with its conserved first and last residue. D genes are given only for firm matches. Size values are once, few and many counts, or a class for expanded clones, and some rows have none.

j_gene,d_gene,v_gene,abundance,CDR3nt,CDR3aa
TRBJ1-4,NA,TRBV6-5,NA,TGTGCCAGCAGACAGAGGAGGACAGAAAAACTGTTTTTT,CASRQRRTEKLFF
TRBJ2-5,TRBD1,TRBV11-2,NA,TGTGCCAGCAGCCTAGGACAGGTAGTCCAAGAGACCCAGTACTTC,CASSLGQVVQETQYF
TRBJ1-4,NA,TRBV7-6,few,TGTGCCAGCAGCTTAGGTTATAGCATTGCAACTAATGAAAAACTGTTTTTT,CASSLGYSIATNEKLFF
TRBJ1-4,TRBD1,TRBV10-3,NA,TGTGCCATCAGTGAGCCGGGACAGGGCCAGGAAAAACTGTTTTTT,CAISEPGQGQEKLFF
TRBJ2-5,NA,TRBV20-1,few,TGCAGTGCTAGAGACTACCAAGAGACCCAGTACTTC,CSARDYQETQYF
TRBJ1-4,NA,TRBV11-2,few,TGTGCCAGCACCCAAGCGGGGGTAAAACTGTTTTTT,CASTQAGVKLFF
TRBJ2-7,NA,TRBV6-2/TRBV6-3,few,TGTGCCAGCAGTTACTTGGTCCAAGCCTACGAGCAGTACTTC,CASSYLVQAYEQYF
TRBJ2-7,NA,TRBV20-1,few,TGCAGTGCTAGAGGCAGGGGGGGGCCCTACGAGCAGTACTTC,CSARGRGGPYEQYF
TRBJ2-3,NA,TRBV29-1,NA,TGCAGCGTCTCCGTACAGGGTGTGAGTGATACGCAGTATTTT,CSVSVQGVSDTQYF
TRBJ1-1,NA,TRBV12-3/TRBV12-4,few,TGTGCCAGCAGTTTAGATCCAGGCCTGGGCACTGAAGCTTTCTTT,CASSLDPGLGTEAFF
TRBJ1-2,NA,TRBV30,NA,TGTGCCTGGACCCCTCCAGGGCCCCCCTATGGCTACACCTTC,CAWTPPGPPYGYTF
TRBJ1-1,NA,TRBV19,once,TGTGCCAGTAGGCTCGGGGGGAACACTGAAGCTTTCTTT,CASRLGGNTEAFF
TRBJ1-1,TRBD1,TRBV4-2,few,TGTGCCAGCAGCCACGACGGGACAGCGAACACTGAAGCTTTCTTT,CASSHDGTANTEAFF
TRBJ1-1,TRBD1,TRBV7-9,NA,TGTGCCAGCAGCTTACCAGGGACAGTTGAAGCTTTCTTT,CASSLPGTVEAFF
TRBJ1-2,TRBD1,TRBV29-1,NA,TGCAGCGTTGAGTACAGGGGGCCCTATGGCTACACCTTC,CSVEYRGPYGYTF
TRBJ1-1,NA,TRBV20-1,NA,TGCAGTGCTCCCCCCCGGGACGGGAACACTGAAGCTTTCTTT,CSAPPRDGNTEAFF
TRBJ2-2,NA,TRBV5-1,NA,TGCGCCAGCAGCCCAGGGGTCTTAGCAGAGACCGGGGAGCTGTTTTTT,CASSPGVLAETGELFF
TRBJ2-7,TRBD1,TRBV7-2,few,TGTGCCAGCAGCTTCGACTCGGACAGGTACTACGAGCAGTACTTC,CASSFDSDRYYEQYF
TRBJ2-5,NA,TRBV28,once,TGTGCCAGCAGTTTATACGGGGGACCACAAGAGACCCAGTACTTC,CASSLYGGPQETQYF
TRBJ1-1,NA,TRBV7-8,NA,TGTGCCAGCAGACCAGGACCGATGAACACTGAAGCTTTCTTT,CASRPGPMNTEAFF
TRBJ2-7,NA,TRBV18,NA,TGTGCCAGCTCACTTTCAGGCCTCTCCTACGAGCAGTACTTC,CASSLSGLSYEQYF
TRBJ1-6,NA,TRBV3-1,NA,TGTGCCAGCAGCCAAAACGGAAGGGGCGTCTACAGATCACCCCTCCACTTT,CASSQNGRGVYRSPLHF
TRBJ1-5,NA,TRBV7-2,many,TGTGCCAGCAGTTTTAGCAATCAGCCCCAGCATTTT,CASSFSNQPQHF
TRBJ2-1,TRBD2,TRBV19,few,TGTGCCAGTTCGGGGGGGGGGTCTTTTCAACGCAATGAGCAGTTCTTC,CASSGGGSFQRNEQFF
TRBJ1-5,NA,TRBV12-2,NA,TGTGCAAGTCGCACACCACCCCCCTTGGGACAGGGATGTTTACCCCAGCATTTT,CASRTPPPLGQGCLPQHF
TRBJ1-1,NA,TRBV6-2/TRBV6-3,few,TGTGCCAGCAGTTACCGAACCGGGCCGAACACTGAAGCTTTCTTT,CASSYRTGPNTEAFF
TRBJ1-2,NA,TRBV7-2,NA,TGTGCCAGCAGCCTAGCTACACCCCATTCCGGCTACACCTTC,CASSLATPHSGYTF
TRBJ2-7,TRBD2,TRBV27,NA,TGTGCCAGCAGTTCCGGACTAGGAATTTACGAGCAGTACTTC,CASSSGLGIYEQYF
TRBJ1-1,NA,TRBV14,few,TGTGCCAGCAGCCAAGCACAGGCCATTGAAGCTTTCTTT,CASSQAQAIEAFF
TRBJ1-1,NA,TRBV29-1,many,TGCAGCGTGGAGGGGGAGATGAACACTGAAGCTTTCTTT,CSVEGEMNTEAFF
TRBJ1-2,NA,TRBV3-1,few,TGTGCCAGCAGCCAAGGAGGGACCTATGGCTACACCTTC,CASSQGGTYGYTF
TRBJ1-1,NA,TRBV10-3,NA,TGTGCCATCAGTGTTGGGACACGGAAAACTGAAGCTTTCTTT,CAISVGTRKTEAFF
TRBJ2-2,TRBD2,TRBV4-2,NA,TGTGCCAGCAGCCGGGAAGCGGGAGAGGTCGGGGAGCTGTTTTTT,CASSREAGEVGELFF